These T cell receptor beta chains were read from a single sample in a study of blood T cells in healthy people across ages. TCRdb called the 5' RACE reads again in MiXCR, with one record for every CDR3 protein. The sample includes around 700,000 distinct CDR3 sequences, roughly 25% of them seen just once. These data were likewise used in another study, on T cells of mothers and their children.

Material: blood. The receptors were gathered from a boy between 10 and 17 years old in good health. Both conserved end residues are part of each CDR3. Fields, in order: V gene, D gene, J gene, clone size, CDR3 protein, CDR3 DNA. A D gene is named only where the DNA matches it firmly. Part of the rows lack a size; the others show once, few, many or a class for expanded clones.

TRBV5-1,-,TRBJ2-2,many,CASSLIPDTGELFF,TGCGCCAGCAGCTTAATCCCCGACACCGGGGAGCTGTTTTTT
TRBV5-1,-,TRBJ1-1,few,CANSWVGARIAEAFF,TGCGCCAACAGCTGGGTGGGGGCCAGAATCGCTGAAGCTTTCTTT
TRBV29-1,TRBD1,TRBJ2-7,-,CSVAIRTGEQYF,TGCAGCGTTGCTATCCGGACAGGCGAGCAGTACTTC
TRBV6-5,-,TRBJ2-1,-,CASSYSTPSGSVDEQFF,TGTGCCAGCAGTTACTCGACACCGAGCGGAAGTGTCGATGAGCAGTTCTTC
TRBV15,-,TRBJ2-3,few,CATSDREGFTDTQYF,TGTGCCACCAGCGACAGGGAGGGTTTTACAGATACGCAGTATTTT
TRBV7-9,-,TRBJ2-7,-,CASSPQDLYEQYF,TGTGCCAGCAGCCCACAGGATCTCTACGAGCAGTACTTC
TRBV7-2,-,TRBJ2-5,-,CASSEKGGLLETQYF,TGTGCCAGCAGCGAGAAGGGTGGGTTACTGGAGACCCAGTACTTC
TRBV7-8,-,TRBJ2-5,-,CASSLAGDPQETQYF,TGTGCCAGCAGCTTAGCCGGGGACCCCCAAGAGACCCAGTACTTC
TRBV20-1,-,TRBJ2-5,few,CSATLETQYF,TGCAGTGCTACCCTAGAGACCCAGTACTTC
TRBV4-1,TRBD2,TRBJ2-1,-,CASSQEIASGRDEQFF,TGCGCCAGCAGCCAAGAAATCGCTAGCGGAAGGGATGAGCAGTTCTTC
TRBV5-1,-,TRBJ2-5,few,CASSLRQRETQYF,TGCGCCAGCAGCCTCCGACAGAGGGAGACCCAGTACTTC
TRBV5-1,-,TRBJ2-3,-,CASSLLHLTDTQYF,TGCGCCAGCAGCTTGTTACACCTCACGGATACGCAGTATTTT
TRBV11-2,TRBD2,TRBJ2-7,-,CASRPISGRELSYEQYF,TGTGCCAGCAGGCCCATAAGCGGGAGGGAGCTCTCCTACGAGCAGTACTTC
TRBV7-6,TRBD1,TRBJ2-7,few,CASSPFGQGFYEQYF,TGTGCCAGCAGCCCTTTTGGACAGGGGTTCTACGAGCAGTACTTC
TRBV4-1,-,TRBJ1-3,few,CASSPVFGNTIYF,TGCGCCAGCAGCCCAGTCTTTGGAAACACCATATATTTT
TRBV4-1,TRBD2,TRBJ2-7,-,CASSPPGSGRAIPREQYF,TGCGCCAGCAGCCCCCCGGGAAGCGGGAGGGCCATTCCACGCGAGCAGTACTTC
TRBV20-1,-,TRBJ2-1,-,CSARVGGEQFF,TGCAGTGCTAGAGTCGGGGGTGAGCAGTTCTTC
TRBV6-5,TRBD2,TRBJ2-7,-,CASRPTSGGTYEQYF,TGTGCCAGCAGACCTACTAGCGGGGGGACCTACGAGCAGTACTTC
TRBV9,TRBD1,TRBJ1-4,-,CASSVTGASEEKLFF,TGTGCCAGCAGCGTCACAGGGGCCAGTGAGGAAAAACTGTTTTTT
TRBV5-1,-,TRBJ2-1,-,CASSFENNEQFF,TGCGCCAGCAGCTTTGAGAACAATGAGCAGTTCTTC
TRBV11-3,-,TRBJ1-4,few,CASSSSGRLLNEKLFF,TGTGCCAGCAGCTCCTCGGGACGTTTGTTAAATGAAAAACTGTTTTTT
TRBV7-2,-,TRBJ2-3,-,CASSLGGVREDTQYF,TGTGCCAGCAGCTTAGGAGGGGTCCGGGAAGATACGCAGTATTTT
TRBV10-3,-,TRBJ2-7,few,CAPPEGHLSYEQYF,TGTGCCCCCCCTGAAGGACACCTCTCCTACGAGCAGTACTTC
TRBV3-1,-,TRBJ2-7,-,CASSHLDYEQYF,TGTGCCAGCAGCCATCTAGATTACGAGCAGTACTTC
TRBV10-3,-,TRBJ1-2,-,CAISGSLRGYGYTF,TGTGCCATCAGTGGTAGTCTTAGGGGCTATGGCTACACCTTC
TRBV6-1,-,TRBJ1-6,few,CASSERLPSPLHF,TGTGCCAGCAGTGAAAGGCTCCCCTCACCCCTCCACTTT
TRBV3-1,-,TRBJ2-1,-,CASSQVFNEQFF,TGTGCCAGCAGCCAAGTATTCAATGAGCAGTTCTTC
TRBV12-3/TRBV12-4,-,TRBJ1-1,few,CASSLSYRGNTEAFF,TGTGCCAGCAGTTTATCTTATAGGGGGAACACTGAAGCTTTCTTT
TRBV5-1,TRBD2,TRBJ2-7,-,CASSLEGLAAGYEQYF,TGCGCCAGCAGCTTGGAAGGACTAGCGGCGGGCTACGAGCAGTACTTC
TRBV2,-,TRBJ2-4,-,CASRGNIQYF,TGTGCCAGCAGAGGAAACATTCAGTACTTC
TRBV4-2,-,TRBJ1-1,few,CASSQPGRPGEAFF,TGTGCCAGCAGCCAACCGGGACGGCCGGGGGAAGCTTTCTTT
TRBV12-3/TRBV12-4,-,TRBJ1-6,-,CASSLRDSPLHF,TGTGCCAGCAGTTTGAGGGATTCACCCCTCCACTTT
TRBV15,-,TRBJ2-1,-,CATSRDRAEQFF,TGTGCCACCAGCAGAGATAGAGCGGAGCAGTTCTTC
TRBV7-9,-,TRBJ2-3,-,CASSLWGGGWADTQYF,TGTGCCAGCAGCCTGTGGGGAGGAGGTTGGGCAGATACGCAGTATTTT
TRBV29-1,TRBD1,TRBJ2-1,once,CSVVGQVDEQFF,TGCAGCGTTGTCGGACAGGTCGATGAGCAGTTCTTC
TRBV28,-,TRBJ1-6,few,CASSGGSGENSPLHF,TGTGCCAGCAGTGGCGGGTCGGGGGAAAATTCACCCCTCCACTTT
TRBV19,-,TRBJ2-7,few,CASSYGGGISYEQYF,TGTGCCAGTTCTTATGGAGGGGGAATCTCCTACGAGCAGTACTTC
TRBV20-1,-,TRBJ2-5,few,CSARDWTDQETQYF,TGCAGTGCTAGAGATTGGACCGATCAAGAGACCCAGTACTTC
TRBV14,-,TRBJ1-4,few,CASSQDNAVPNEKLFF,TGTGCCAGCAGCCAAGATAATGCGGTTCCTAATGAAAAACTGTTTTTT
TRBV20-1,-,TRBJ2-5,few,CSARVSWIRAQQETQYF,TGCAGTGCTAGAGTTTCCTGGATCAGGGCCCAACAAGAGACCCAGTACTTC
TRBV20-1,-,TRBJ2-1,few,CSARDLKRSYNEQFF,TGCAGTGCTAGAGATCTGAAACGCTCCTACAATGAGCAGTTCTTC
TRBV11-2,TRBD2,TRBJ2-7,-,CASSLDLAGVAYEQYF,TGTGCCAGCAGCTTGGACTTAGCGGGAGTGGCCTACGAGCAGTACTTC
TRBV7-2,TRBD2,TRBJ2-4,-,CASSPRPPTSGGAENIQYF,TGTGCCAGCAGCCCAAGACCCCCTACTAGCGGGGGGGCGGAAAACATTCAGTACTTC
TRBV4-1,-,TRBJ2-1,-,CASSQYSDNEQFF,TGCGCCAGCAGCCAATACAGCGACAATGAGCAGTTCTTC
TRBV12-3/TRBV12-4,-,TRBJ2-7,few,CASSLAGWGEQYF,TGTGCCAGCAGTTTAGCAGGGTGGGGGGAGCAGTACTTC
TRBV25-1,-,TRBJ2-7,-,CASSDTGRRYEQYF,TGTGCCAGCAGTGATACAGGGAGGAGATACGAGCAGTACTTC
TRBV29-1,TRBD2,TRBJ2-1,-,CSSGTSGTYNEQFF,TGCAGCTCCGGGACTAGCGGTACTTACAATGAGCAGTTCTTC
TRBV12-3/TRBV12-4,TRBD1,TRBJ2-7,-,CASRAGQGFSYEQYF,TGTGCCAGCAGGGCCGGACAGGGGTTCTCCTACGAGCAGTACTTC
TRBV9,TRBD1,TRBJ1-3,-,CASGGQSSGNTIYF,TGTGCCAGCGGGGGACAGAGCTCTGGAAACACCATATATTTT
TRBV6-1,TRBD2,TRBJ2-2,once,CASSPNTPTSGRSRTGELFF,TGTGCCAGCAGCCCCAATACCCCGACTAGCGGGAGATCTCGGACCGGGGAGCTGTTTTTT
TRBV29-1,TRBD1,TRBJ1-1,-,CSVFTGEGTEAFF,TGCAGCGTGTTCACAGGGGAGGGAACTGAAGCTTTCTTT
TRBV6-5,-,TRBJ2-1,few,CASSYKTPGDEQFF,TGTGCCAGCAGTTACAAAACGCCGGGCGATGAGCAGTTCTTC
TRBV27,TRBD2,TRBJ2-1,few,CASSSQLAGGPDEQFF,TGTGCCAGCAGTTCGCAACTAGCGGGGGGGCCTGATGAGCAGTTCTTC